Below, one T cell receptor (beta chain) is given with its context. This clone's antigen is unknown. Base quality data are lacking; no much larger clone is found one base away. The data were taken from a study of radiation and T cells in renal cell carcinoma (dated by TCRdb to the early 2020s). Regarding the complete study: In total, fewer than 55 samples underwent TCR beta sequencing: some 25 tumors plus 27 peripheral blood samples. The last blood draw happened 4 weeks after radiation, timed to coincide with nephrectomy. A total of 4 million to 5 million unique CDR3 nucleotide sequences, encoding 2,500,000 or so unique CDR3 amino acid sequences, were found across all 50 or so samples. Results and caveats for the whole study, not just this receptor: Dynamics of the blood repertoire were not tracked past 4 weeks after treatment. Because no pretreatment tumor biopsies were available, whether clonotypes were present in the tumor at baseline could not be determined. Effects of radiation dose or scheduling on the TCR repertoire could not be addressed with the single-armed trial design. In blood, the top tumor clonotypes increased from baseline to 2 weeks after radiation and then shrank by 4 weeks, which suggests a temporary expansion of tumor-resident clones.

Following the manufacturer's recommendations, the immunoSEQ kit was used to generate TCR beta libraries from genomic DNA. To prepare libraries, a first multiplex PCR with proprietary primers was run, followed by a second PCR that added unique barcodes, and a bead cleanup was done after each round. A kit-provided positive control reaction and a negative control reaction were included in every sample batch. The final libraries underwent checking on an Agilent 4200 TapeStation D1000 ScreenTape, volumetric pooling, and quantification by qPCR. An Illumina NextSeq500 fitted with a MidOutput 150-cycle cartridge performed the sequencing, running 156 Read1 cycles and 15 Index1 cycles with the kit's custom primers. The pooled library was loaded at 0.75 to 1 pM, and roughly 20% PhiX control was spiked in. Per the source publication's procedure: The vendor-processed data were analyzed in R, and a clonotype was defined as all T cells that share the same CDR3 nucleotide sequence. For clone abundance analyses, frequencies were normalized to the 10,000 most abundant clones in each sample. Public T cell clones, averaging fewer than five per sample, were removed before analysis. Tumor-enriched clonotypes and baseline blood-enriched clonotypes were defined as those with an abundance difference of at least 32-fold between compartments. Clonotypes expanded or contracted between blood time points were identified with a beta-binomial differential abundance model. The Baroni-Urbani and Buser coefficient was used to measure tumor-blood repertoire similarity, and groups were compared with two-tailed Wilcoxon tests in R. TCRdb limited this immuneACCESS table to in-frame rearrangements with V and J called. A share of clones is missing; checked studies link under half to unresolved V genes, and the rest is unexplained. V and J calls and clone size follow that table, whereas D and trimming were derived from the DNA. The sample data list roughly 61,000 clones, and around 80% of these were observed just once. The ten largest clones represent roughly 7.5% of the sample.

The germline V gene specifies KGHSH as CDR1 and LQKENI as CDR2. The CDR3 sequence holds 14 residues, the cysteine and phenylalanine included. Only the CDR3 DNA stays, 42 bases, in frame from base 1. V is clipped by 6 bases and J by 0 bases, and the sequence between their germline boundaries is 12 bases long. This specimen's time point label, interpreted: blood 4 weeks post-SBRT, at nephrectomy. What this sample's treatment or condition label stands for: 15 Gy SBRT to primary tumor, nephrectomy 4 weeks later. Samples came from a clinical trial, in which primary renal cell carcinomas received 15 Gy stereotactic body radiation therapy followed by nephrectomy 4 weeks later. To track tumor-enriched clonotypes, serial peripheral blood was sampled from radiation-treated patients at baseline and at 2 weeks and 4 weeks after SBRT. Every patient's renal cell carcinoma showed clear cell pathology. Genomic DNA for TCR sequencing was prepared using the QIAamp DNA Blood Mini Kit (Qiagen). Samples were included in the analyses only if all quality control checks were passed.

The chain is encoded by TRBV18 joined to TRBJ2-7; perhaps TRBD2 is the D gene, with 6 bases matching. The sequence came from a man in his sixties with renal cell carcinoma. The sample was blood, taken from a patient whose treatment included radiotherapy and nephrectomy. The DNA reads TGTGCCAGCTCCAGGACTATAAACTCCTACGAGCAGTACTTC. This sequence encodes CASSRTINSYEQYF.